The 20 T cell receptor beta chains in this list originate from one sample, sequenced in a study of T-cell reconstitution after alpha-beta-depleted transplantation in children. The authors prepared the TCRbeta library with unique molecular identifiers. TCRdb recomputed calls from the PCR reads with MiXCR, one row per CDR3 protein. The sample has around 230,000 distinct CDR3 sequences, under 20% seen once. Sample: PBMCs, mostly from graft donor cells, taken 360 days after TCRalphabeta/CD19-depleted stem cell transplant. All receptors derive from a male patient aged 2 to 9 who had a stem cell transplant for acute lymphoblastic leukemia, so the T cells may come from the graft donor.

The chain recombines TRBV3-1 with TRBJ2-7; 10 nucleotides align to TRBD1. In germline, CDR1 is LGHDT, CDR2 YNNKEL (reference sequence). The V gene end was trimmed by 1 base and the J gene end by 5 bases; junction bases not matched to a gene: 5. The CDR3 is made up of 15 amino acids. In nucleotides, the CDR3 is TGTGCCAGCAGCCAAGTGGGACAGGGGCGTAACGAGCAGTACTTC. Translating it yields CASSQVGQGRNEQYF.

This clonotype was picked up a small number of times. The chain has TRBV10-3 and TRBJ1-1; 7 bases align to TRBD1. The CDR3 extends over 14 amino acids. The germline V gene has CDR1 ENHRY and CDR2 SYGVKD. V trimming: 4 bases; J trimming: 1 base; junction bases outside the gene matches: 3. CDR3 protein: CAISARTGNTEAFF. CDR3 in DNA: TGTGCCATCAGTGCAAGGACAGGGAACACTGAAGCTTTCTTT.

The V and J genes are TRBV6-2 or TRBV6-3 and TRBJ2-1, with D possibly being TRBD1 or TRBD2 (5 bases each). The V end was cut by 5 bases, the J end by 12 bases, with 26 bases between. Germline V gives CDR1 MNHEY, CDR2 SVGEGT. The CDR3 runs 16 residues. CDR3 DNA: TGTGCCAGCAGTGCACGAGGTAGGGACCCCACATGTCGGCAGTTCTTC. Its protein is CASSARGRDPTCRQFF.

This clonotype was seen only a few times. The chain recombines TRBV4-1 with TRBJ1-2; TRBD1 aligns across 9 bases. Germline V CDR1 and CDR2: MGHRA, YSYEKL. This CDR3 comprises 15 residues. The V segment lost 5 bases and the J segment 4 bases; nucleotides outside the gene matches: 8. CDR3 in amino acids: CASSSRDRAFYGYTF. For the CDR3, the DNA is TGCGCCAGCAGCTCCCGGGACAGGGCATTCTATGGCTACACCTTC.

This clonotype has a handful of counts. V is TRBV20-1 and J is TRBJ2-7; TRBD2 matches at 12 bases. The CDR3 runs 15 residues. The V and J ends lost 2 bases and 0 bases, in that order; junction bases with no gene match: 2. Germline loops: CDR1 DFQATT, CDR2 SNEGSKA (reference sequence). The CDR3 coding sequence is TGCAGTGCTAGACCGGGACTAGCGGGCTCCTACGAGCAGTACTTC. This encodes CSARPGLAGSYEQYF.

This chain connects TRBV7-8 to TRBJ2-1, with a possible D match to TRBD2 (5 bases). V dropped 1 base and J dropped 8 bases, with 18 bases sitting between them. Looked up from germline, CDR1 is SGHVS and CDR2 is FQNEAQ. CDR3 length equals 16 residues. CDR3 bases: TGTGCCAGCAGCTTAGAGGCGAGGGCCCTTCGGGATGAGCAGTTCTTC. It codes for CASSLEARALRDEQFF.

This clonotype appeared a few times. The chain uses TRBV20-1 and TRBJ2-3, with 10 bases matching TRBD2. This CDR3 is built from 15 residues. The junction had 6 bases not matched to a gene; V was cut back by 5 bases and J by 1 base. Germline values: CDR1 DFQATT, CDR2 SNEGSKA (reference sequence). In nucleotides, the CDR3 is TGCAGTGCTCGAGGGCTAGCGGGGGGCACAGATACGCAGTATTTT. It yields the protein CSARGLAGGTDTQYF.

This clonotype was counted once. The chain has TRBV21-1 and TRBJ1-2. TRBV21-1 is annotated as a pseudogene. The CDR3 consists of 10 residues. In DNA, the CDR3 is TGTGCCAGCAGGGAGGATGGCTACACCTTC. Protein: CASREDGYTF.

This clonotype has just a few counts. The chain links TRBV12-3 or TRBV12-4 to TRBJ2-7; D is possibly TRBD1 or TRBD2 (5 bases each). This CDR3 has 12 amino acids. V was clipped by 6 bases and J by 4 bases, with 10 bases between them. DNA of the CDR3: TGTGCCAGCAGCGGGGCCGGGTACGAGCAGTACTTC. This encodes CASSGAGYEQYF.

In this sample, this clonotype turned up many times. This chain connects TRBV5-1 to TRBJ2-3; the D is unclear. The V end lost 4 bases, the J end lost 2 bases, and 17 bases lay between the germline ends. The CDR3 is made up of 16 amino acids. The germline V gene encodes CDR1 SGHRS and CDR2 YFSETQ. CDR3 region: CASSLVRLVHTDTQYF. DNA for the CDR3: TGCGCCAGCAGCCTGGTGCGACTCGTACACACAGATACGCAGTATTTT.

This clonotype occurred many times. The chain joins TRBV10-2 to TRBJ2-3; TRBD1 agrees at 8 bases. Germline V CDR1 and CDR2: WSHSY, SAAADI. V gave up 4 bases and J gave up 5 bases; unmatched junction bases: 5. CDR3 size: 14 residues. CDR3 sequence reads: CASSVGRGRDTQYF. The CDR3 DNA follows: TGCGCCAGCAGTGTCGGCAGGGGGCGAGATACGCAGTATTTT.

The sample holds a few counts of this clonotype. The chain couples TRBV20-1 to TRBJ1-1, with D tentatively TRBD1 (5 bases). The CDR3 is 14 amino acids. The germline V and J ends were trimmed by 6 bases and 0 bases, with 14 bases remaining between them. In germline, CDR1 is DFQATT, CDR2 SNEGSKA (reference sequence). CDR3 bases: TGCAGTGCCCCCGCCGGGGCGATGAACACTGAAGCTTTCTTT. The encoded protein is CSAPAGAMNTEAFF.

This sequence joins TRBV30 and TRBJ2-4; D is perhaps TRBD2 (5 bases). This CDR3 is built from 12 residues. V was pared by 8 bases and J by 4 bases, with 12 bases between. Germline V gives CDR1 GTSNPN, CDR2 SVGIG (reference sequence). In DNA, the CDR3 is TGTGCCGGTTCGCGAGGGAAAAACATTCAGTACTTC. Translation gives CAGSRGKNIQYF.

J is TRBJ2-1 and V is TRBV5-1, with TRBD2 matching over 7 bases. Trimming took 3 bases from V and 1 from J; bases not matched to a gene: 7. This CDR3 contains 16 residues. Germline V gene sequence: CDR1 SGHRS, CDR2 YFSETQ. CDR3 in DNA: TGCGCCAGCAGCTGGGGCGGGGGAAATTCCTACAATGAGCAGTTCTTC. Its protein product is CASSWGGGNSYNEQFF.

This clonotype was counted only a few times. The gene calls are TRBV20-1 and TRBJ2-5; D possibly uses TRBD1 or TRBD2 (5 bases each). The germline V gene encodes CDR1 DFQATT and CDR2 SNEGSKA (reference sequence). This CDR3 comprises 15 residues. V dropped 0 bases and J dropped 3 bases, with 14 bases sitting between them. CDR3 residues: CSARDPRGAKETQYF. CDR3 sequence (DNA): TGCAGTGCTAGAGATCCTAGAGGGGCCAAAGAGACCCAGTACTTC.

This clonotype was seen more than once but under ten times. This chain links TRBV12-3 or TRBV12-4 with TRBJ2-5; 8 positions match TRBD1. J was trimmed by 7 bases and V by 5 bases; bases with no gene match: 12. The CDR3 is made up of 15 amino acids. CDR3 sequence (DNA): TGTGCCAGCAGTCCCGCCCAACAGGGGGGAGGGACCCAGTACTTC. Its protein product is CASSPAQQGGGTQYF.

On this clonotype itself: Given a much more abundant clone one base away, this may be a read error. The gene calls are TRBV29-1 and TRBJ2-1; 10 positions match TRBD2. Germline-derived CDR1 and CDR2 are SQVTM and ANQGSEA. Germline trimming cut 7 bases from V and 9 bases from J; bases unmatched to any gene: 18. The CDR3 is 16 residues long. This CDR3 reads CSATGASGGRAFEQFF. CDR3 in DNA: TGCAGCGCCACCGGGGCTAGCGGGGGCCGGGCTTTTGAGCAGTTCTTC.

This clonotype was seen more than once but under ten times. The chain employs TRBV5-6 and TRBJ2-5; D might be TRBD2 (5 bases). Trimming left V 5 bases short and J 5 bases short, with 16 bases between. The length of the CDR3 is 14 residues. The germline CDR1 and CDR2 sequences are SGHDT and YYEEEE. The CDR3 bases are TGTGCCAGCAGGTGGAACGGGAATGGGGAGACCCAGTACTTC. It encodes CASRWNGNGETQYF.

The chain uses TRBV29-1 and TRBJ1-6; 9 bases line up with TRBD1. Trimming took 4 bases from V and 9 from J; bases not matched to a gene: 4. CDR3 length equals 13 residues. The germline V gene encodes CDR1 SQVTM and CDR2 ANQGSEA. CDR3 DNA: TGCAGCGTTGCTCGGGACAGGGCTTCACCCCTCCACTTT. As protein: CSVARDRASPLHF.

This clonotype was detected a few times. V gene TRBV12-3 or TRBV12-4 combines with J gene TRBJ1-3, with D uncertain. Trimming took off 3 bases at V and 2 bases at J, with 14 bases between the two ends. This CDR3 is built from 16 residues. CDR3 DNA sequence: TGTGCCAGCAGTTTCTGGGCCCCCGGGGCTGGAAACACCATATATTTT. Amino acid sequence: CASSFWAPGAGNTIYF.